This is a list of T cell receptor beta chains from one sample in a study of blood T cells in healthy people across ages. MiXCR, applied by TCRdb to the 5' RACE reads, yields one record per CDR3 protein. The table lists 1,800,000 or so distinct CDR3 sequences, about 39% of them singletons, with roughly 23% in the top ten. The sequenced material came from blood. The receptors derive from a human donor in good health. CDR3s include the opening cysteine and the closing phenylalanine or tryptophan. The order of the fields is J gene, V gene, CDR3 protein.

>TRBJ1-2|TRBV7-2
CASSADRMNYGYTF
>TRBJ2-5|TRBV7-2
CASSWRTGGRETQYF
>TRBJ1-2|TRBV29-1
CSVVGSYYGYTF
>TRBJ1-1|TRBV2
CARRQAQEAFF
>TRBJ2-6|TRBV11-3
CASSIPQVTGANVLTF
>TRBJ2-5|TRBV5-1
CASSFDSIEETQYF
>TRBJ2-7|TRBV6-5
CASRRDRDYEQYF
>TRBJ1-1|TRBV20-1
CSATVVGVNTEAFF
>TRBJ1-1|TRBV29-1
CSVGDMNTEAFF
>TRBJ2-5|TRBV5-5
CASSLGYGTQYF
>TRBJ1-1|TRBV29-1
CSVDWGRTGTEAFF
>-|TRBV7-2
CASSLAHTSFEQYF
>TRBJ2-1|TRBV5-6
CASSVVSSGRSNNEQFF